This TCR beta chain was captured in a study of T cell changes during pregnancy in multiple sclerosis. The CDR3 has 12 residues. Trimming stripped 6 bases from V and 1 base from J, with 5 bases between. Per germline, CDR1 MNHEY and CDR2 SMNVEV (reference sequence). Generated by immunoSEQ multiplex PCR, the TCRdb table keeps only in-frame clones and is missing some. The sample lists some 31,000 clones, roughly 92% occurring once. This chain links TRBV27 with TRBJ2-3; unclear D gene. The sequence derives from a female donor with multiple sclerosis, enrolled in a pregnancy study. The specimen was CD8+ T cells from peripheral blood mononuclear cells, collected before pregnancy. Here the CDR3 DNA reads TGTGCCAGCAGCCGAGGCACAGATACGCAGTATTTT. It codes for CASSRGTDTQYF.